Below, one T cell receptor beta chain is given with its context. In its sample, this clonotype was seen many times. It has no known antigen specificity. No base quality information exists; no much larger clone differs at one position. This record belongs to a study of spatial heterogeneity in lung cancer (dated by TCRdb to between 2017 and 2020). About the study as a whole: Donors were some 78 patients with early-stage, untreated non-small cell lung cancer from the lung TRACERx cohort. Follow-up PBMC samples were sequenced whenever available, with a median time to follow-up of approximately two years after resection. Beta-chain transcripts were consistently detected in greater numbers than alpha-chain transcripts, which likely reflected higher beta-chain transcript abundance. In the raw uncorrected reads, each unique combination of TCR and UMI appeared more than ten times on average. In non-small cell lung cancer, the study quantitatively compared TCR alpha and beta repertoires across several tumor regions, matched nontumor lung, and blood. TCR repertoire features were related to nonsynonymous mutation counts determined by whole-exome sequencing of tumor tissue. Both alpha and beta chains were TCR-sequenced in 210 or so tumor regions, approximately 67 matched nontumor lung samples and roughly 50 PBMC samples obtained at surgery.

The method behind the library was 5' RACE. Sequencing used a NextSeq 500. To allow correction of PCR and sequencing errors, the TCR library protocol tagged every TCR cDNA molecule with a unique molecular identifier. From the authors' description of their analysis: TCR identification, UMI-based error correction and CDR3 extraction were performed with Decombinator tools. TCRs above a frequency of 2 per 1,000, corresponding to the top 1% of the tumor frequency distribution, were defined as expanded. Renyi diversity was computed with the R vegan package after each repertoire had been subsampled 100 times to 5,000 TCRs. To build CDR3 similarity networks, amino acid triplet string-kernel similarity was used, and CDR3s were connected when their pairwise similarity was above 0.82. Using fastp at Q25 and MiXCR, TCRdb reprocessed the public reads and kept productive beta chains. Entries that share a CDR3 protein sequence are merged under the most common genes and DNA. These V and J calls originate from TCRdb's pipeline instead of the authors' own analysis. Present in this sample are about 120,000 distinct CDR3 sequences, less than 15% of which were seen just once. 16% of the sample lies in the top ten.

The time point label, read with the paper, signifies: blood at routine non-recurrence follow-up after resection. For TCR sequencing, whole RNA was extracted from tumor and nontumor lung tissue, or from cryopreserved PBMC samples, and no cell sorting was done. Patients were selected for TCR sequencing only if sufficient RNA was available from at least two tumor regions. Overall study results and their limits: Only around 15 patients were included in comparisons of baseline and follow-up blood repertoires. Ubiquitous expanded tumor TCRs were detected in blood more often at tumor resection than at routine follow-up. Additional single-cell paired TCR alpha and beta sequencing was considered necessary to confirm, at a functional level, the hypothesis that regional TCRs recognize regional mutations.

The CDR3 goes from the cysteine to the phenylalanine over 14 residues. Only the CDR3 DNA stays, 42 bases, in frame from base 1. Trimmed from V: 6 bases; trimmed from J: 5 bases; junction bases lacking a gene match: 7. Taken from the germline V gene, the CDR1 and CDR2 loops are MNHEY and SVGEGT. The material sequenced was PBMCs, taken at follow-up. The sequence derives from a male donor with early-stage non-small cell lung cancer. This chain is built from TRBV6-2 or TRBV6-3 and TRBJ2-5; TRBD1 matches 9 bases in the middle. The CDR3 in this case is CASRPQGAKETQYF. The sequenced DNA is TGTGCCAGCAGGCCACAGGGGGCAAAGGAGACCCAGTACTTC.